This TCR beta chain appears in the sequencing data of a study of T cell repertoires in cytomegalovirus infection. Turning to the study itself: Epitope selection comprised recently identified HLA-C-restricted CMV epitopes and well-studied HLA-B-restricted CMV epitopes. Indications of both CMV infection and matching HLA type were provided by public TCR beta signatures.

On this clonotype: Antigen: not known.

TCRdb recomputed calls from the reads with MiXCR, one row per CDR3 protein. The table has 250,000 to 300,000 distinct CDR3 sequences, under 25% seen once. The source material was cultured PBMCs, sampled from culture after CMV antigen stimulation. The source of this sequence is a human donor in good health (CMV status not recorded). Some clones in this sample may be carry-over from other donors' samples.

CDR3: CASRGLADFNEQFF. CDR3 nucleotides: TGTGCCAGCAGGGGACTAGCGGACTTCAATGAGCAGTTCTTC. The rearrangement joins TRBV6-1 to TRBJ2-1, with 11 bases fitting TRBD2. The length of the CDR3 is 14 residues. Germline V CDR1 and CDR2: MNHNS, SASEGT. The V segment lost 6 bases and the J segment 6 bases; nucleotides outside the gene matches: 4.